This TCR beta chain was retrieved from a study of regulatory T cells in long-lasting Graves disease. Study-wide context: Recently diagnosed Graves' patients had received antithyroid drugs for under 3 months. The study's findings and limits: A reduction in accuracy may have resulted from the small sample size.

About this clonotype itself: What it binds is unknown.

Indicated time point: newly diagnosed GD, antithyroid drugs for less than 3 months. RNA from PBMCs was the source of the TCR library. The CDR3 consists of 15 residues. Deletions cut 2 bases from V and 6 bases from J, with 17 bases between. Germline V gene lookup returns CDR1 MNHEY and CDR2 SVGAGI. Library construction for TCR beta used iRepertoire HTBI primers and Arm-PCR of CDR3 regions. TCRdb re-analysed the multiplex PCR reads in MiXCR, keeping a single row per CDR3 protein. The data contain fewer than 550,000 distinct CDR3 sequences, around 15% of them singletons. These records were also assigned to another study, of T cells in Graves' hyperthyroidism and ophthalmopathy. As that study records: In the first-round RT-PCR of the TCR CDR3, the HTBI primer set was used. By a 13 V-J model, ophthalmopathy was set apart from stable hyperthyroidism.

Sequencing was performed on peripheral blood mononuclear cells (PBMCs), taken at new diagnosis, from a patient treated with antithyroid drugs. The clonotype was recovered from a woman aged 40 to 65 with Graves disease. V usage is TRBV6-5 and J usage is TRBJ2-7, with D possibly TRBD1 on 7 matching bases. CDR3 sequence reads: CASSYTQTGRSEQYF. CDR3 DNA sequence: TGTGCCAGCAGTTACACCCAGACAGGGAGGAGCGAGCAGTACTTC.